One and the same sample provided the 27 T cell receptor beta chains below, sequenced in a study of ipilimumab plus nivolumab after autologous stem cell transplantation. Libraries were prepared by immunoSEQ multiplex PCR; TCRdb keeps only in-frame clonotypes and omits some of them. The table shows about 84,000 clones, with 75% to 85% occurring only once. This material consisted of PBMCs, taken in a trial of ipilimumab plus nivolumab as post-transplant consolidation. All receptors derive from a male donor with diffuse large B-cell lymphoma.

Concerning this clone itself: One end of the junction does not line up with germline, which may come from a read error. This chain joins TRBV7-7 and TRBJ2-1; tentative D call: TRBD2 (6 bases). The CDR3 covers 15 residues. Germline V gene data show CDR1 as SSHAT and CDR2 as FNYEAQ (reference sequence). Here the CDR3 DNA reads TGTGCTAGCAGCTTAAGCCGGGGGACCTACAATGAGCAGTTCTTC. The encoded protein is CASSLSRGTYNEQFF.

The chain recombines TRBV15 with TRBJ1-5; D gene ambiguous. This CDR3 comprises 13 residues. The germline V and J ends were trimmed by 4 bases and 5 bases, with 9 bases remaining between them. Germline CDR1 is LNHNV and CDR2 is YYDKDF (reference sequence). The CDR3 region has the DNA TGTGCCACCAGCATCGGACGAGATCAGCCCCAGCATTTT. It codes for CATSIGRDQPQHF.

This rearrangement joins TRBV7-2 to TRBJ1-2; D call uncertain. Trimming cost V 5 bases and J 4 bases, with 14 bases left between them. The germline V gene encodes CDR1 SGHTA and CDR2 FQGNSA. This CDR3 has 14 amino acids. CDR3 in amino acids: CASSQGQDGYGYTF. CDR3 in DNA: TGTGCCAGCAGCCAAGGCCAGGATGGCTATGGCTACACCTTC.

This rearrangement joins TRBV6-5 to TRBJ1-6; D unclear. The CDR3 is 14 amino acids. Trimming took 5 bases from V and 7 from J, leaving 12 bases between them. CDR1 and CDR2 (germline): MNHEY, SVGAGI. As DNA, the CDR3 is TGTGCCAGCAGTGCGAGACACCAGAATTCACCCCTCCACTTT. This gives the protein CASSARHQNSPLHF.

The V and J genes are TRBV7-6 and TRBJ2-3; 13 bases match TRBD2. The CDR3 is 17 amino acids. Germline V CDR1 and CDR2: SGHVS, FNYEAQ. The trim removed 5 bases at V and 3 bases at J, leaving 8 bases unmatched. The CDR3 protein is CASSRGLAGLRTDTQYF. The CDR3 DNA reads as TGTGCCAGCAGCCGGGGACTAGCGGGGTTGAGGACAGATACGCAGTATTTT. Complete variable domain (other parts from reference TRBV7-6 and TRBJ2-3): GAGVSQSPRYKVTKRGQDVALRCDPISGHVSLYWYRQALGQGPEFLTYFNYEAQQDKSGLPNDRFSAERPEGSISTLTIQRTEQRDSAMYRCASSRGLAGLRTDTQYFGPGTRLTVL.

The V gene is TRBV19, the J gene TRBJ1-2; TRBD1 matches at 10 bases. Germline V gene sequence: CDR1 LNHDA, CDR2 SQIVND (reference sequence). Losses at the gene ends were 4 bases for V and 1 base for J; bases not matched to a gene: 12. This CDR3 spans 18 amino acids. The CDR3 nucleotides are TGTGCCAGTAGTACTCCCGGGACAGGGGCCCTGAGTAACTATGGCTACACCTTC. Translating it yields CASSTPGTGALSNYGYTF.

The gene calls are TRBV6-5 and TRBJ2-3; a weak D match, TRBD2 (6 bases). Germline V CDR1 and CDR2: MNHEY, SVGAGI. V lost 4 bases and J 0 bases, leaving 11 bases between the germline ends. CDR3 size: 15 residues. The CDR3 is CASSSSGTSTDTQYF. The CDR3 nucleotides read TGTGCCAGCAGTTCTTCCGGGACTAGCACAGATACGCAGTATTTT.

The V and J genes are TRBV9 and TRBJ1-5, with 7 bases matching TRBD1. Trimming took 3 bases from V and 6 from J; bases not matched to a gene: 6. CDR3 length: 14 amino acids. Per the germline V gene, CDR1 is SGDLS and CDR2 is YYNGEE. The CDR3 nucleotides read TGTGCCAGCAGCGAGGGGACAGTGGGTCAGCCCCAGCATTTT. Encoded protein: CASSEGTVGQPQHF.

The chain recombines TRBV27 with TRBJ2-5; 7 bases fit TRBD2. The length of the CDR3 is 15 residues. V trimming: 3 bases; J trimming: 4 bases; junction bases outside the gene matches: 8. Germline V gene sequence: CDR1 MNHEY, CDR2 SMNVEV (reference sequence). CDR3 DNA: TGTGCCAGCAGTTTTGGCGGGGGACTCTCAGAGACCCAGTACTTC. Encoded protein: CASSFGGGLSETQYF.

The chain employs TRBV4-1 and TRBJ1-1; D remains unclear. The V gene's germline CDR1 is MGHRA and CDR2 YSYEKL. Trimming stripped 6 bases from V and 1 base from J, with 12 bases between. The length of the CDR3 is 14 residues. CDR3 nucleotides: TGCGCCAGCAGGGACGTCGGCAAGAACACTGAAGCTTTCTTT. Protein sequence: CASRDVGKNTEAFF.

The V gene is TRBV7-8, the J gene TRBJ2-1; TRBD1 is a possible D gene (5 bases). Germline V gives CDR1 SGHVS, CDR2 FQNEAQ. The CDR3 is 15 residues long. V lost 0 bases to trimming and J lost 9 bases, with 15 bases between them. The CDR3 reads CASSLAGPGLGEQFF. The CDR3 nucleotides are TGTGCCAGCAGCTTAGCTGGCCCAGGGTTAGGTGAGCAGTTCTTC.

The CDR3 bases are TGCAGCGTTTTCGTAGGGCTATACGAGCAGTACTTC. It specifies CSVFVGLYEQYF. This sequence joins TRBV29-1 and TRBJ2-7; D remains unclear. The V gene lost 5 bases and the J gene lost 4 bases, with 12 bases spanning the gap. Germline V lookup: CDR1 SQVTM, CDR2 ANQGSEA. There are 12 residues in the CDR3.

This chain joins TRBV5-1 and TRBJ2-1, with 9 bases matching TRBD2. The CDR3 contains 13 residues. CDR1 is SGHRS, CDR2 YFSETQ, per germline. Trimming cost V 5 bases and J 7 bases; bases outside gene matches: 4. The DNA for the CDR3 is TGCGCCAGCAGTAGCGGGGGTCCTAATGAGCAGTTCTTC. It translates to CASSSGGPNEQFF.

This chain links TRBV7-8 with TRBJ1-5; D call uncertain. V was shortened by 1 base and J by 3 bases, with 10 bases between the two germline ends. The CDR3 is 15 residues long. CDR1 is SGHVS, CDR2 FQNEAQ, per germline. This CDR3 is CASSLGASSNQPQHF. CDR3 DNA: TGTGCCAGCAGCTTAGGGGCCAGCTCCAATCAGCCCCAGCATTTT.

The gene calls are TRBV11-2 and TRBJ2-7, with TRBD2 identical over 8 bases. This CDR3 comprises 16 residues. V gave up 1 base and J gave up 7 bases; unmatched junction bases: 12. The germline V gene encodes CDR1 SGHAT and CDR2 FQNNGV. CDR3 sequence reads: CASSLVNTGGGVEQYF. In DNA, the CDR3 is TGTGCCAGCAGCTTAGTGAACACGGGGGGGGGAGTGGAGCAGTACTTC. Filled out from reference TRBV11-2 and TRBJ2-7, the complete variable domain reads EAGVAQSPRYKIIEKRQSVAFWCNPISGHATLYWYQQILGQGPKLLIQFQNNGVVDDSQLPKDRFSAERLKGVDSTLKIQPAKLEDSAVYLCASSLVNTGGGVEQYFGPGTRLTVT.

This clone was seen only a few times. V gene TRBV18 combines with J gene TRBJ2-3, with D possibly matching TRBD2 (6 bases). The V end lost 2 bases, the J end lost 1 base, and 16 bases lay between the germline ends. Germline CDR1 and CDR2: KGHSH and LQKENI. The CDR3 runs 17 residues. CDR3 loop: CASSPSLAGGGTDTQYF. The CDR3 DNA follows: TGTGCCAGCTCACCATCGTTAGCAGGAGGGGGCACAGATACGCAGTATTTT.

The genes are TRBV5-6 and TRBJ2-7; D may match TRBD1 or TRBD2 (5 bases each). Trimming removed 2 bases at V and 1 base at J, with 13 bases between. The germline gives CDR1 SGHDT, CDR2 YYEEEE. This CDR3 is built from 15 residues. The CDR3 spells CASSFGALISYEQYF. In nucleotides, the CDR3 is TGTGCCAGCAGCTTCGGGGCGCTGATATCCTACGAGCAGTACTTC.

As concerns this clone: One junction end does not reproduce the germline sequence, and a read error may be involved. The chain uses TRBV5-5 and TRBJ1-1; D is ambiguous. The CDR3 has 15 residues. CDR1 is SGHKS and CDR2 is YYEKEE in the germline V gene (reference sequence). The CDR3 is CASSWNTARNAEAFF. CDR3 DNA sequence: TGTGCCAGCAGCTGGAACACCGCCCGGAACGCTGAAGCTTTCTTT.

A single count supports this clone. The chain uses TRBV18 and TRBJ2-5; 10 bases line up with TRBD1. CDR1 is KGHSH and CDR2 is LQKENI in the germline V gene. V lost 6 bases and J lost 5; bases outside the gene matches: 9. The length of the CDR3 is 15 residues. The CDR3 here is CASSLSTGGSETQYF. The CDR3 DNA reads TGTGCCAGCTCTCTATCGACAGGGGGCTCGGAGACCCAGTACTTC.

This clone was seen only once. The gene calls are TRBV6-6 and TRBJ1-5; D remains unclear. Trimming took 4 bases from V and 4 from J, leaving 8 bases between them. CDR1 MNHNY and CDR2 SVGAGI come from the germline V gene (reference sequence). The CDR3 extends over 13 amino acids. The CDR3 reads CASSSQVNQPQHF. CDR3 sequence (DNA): TGTGCCAGCAGTTCGCAGGTAAATCAGCCCCAGCATTTT.

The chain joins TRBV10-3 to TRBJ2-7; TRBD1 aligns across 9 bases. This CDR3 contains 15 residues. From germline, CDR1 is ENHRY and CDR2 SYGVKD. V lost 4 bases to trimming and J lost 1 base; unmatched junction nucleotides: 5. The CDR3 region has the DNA TGTGCCATCAGTGGTGACAGGGGGAGGTCCTACGAGCAGTACTTC. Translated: CAISGDRGRSYEQYF.

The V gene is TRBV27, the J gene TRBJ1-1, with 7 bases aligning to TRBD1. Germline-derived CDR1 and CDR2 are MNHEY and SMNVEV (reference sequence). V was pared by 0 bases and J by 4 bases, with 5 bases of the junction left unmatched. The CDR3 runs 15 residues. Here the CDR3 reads CASSLSVAGGTEAFF. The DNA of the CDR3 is TGTGCCAGCAGTTTATCGGTGGCAGGGGGCACTGAAGCTTTCTTT.

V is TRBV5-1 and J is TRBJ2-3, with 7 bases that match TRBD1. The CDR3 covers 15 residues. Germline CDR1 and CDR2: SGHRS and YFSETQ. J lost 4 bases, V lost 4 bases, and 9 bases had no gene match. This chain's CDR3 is CASSRGQQGPDTQYF. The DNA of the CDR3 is TGCGCCAGCAGCCGGGGACAGCAAGGTCCAGATACGCAGTATTTT.

The chain's CDR3 is CSVVKFMNTEAFF. The CDR3 DNA reads TGCAGCGTTGTTAAGTTCATGAACACTGAAGCTTTCTTT. This rearrangement joins TRBV29-1 to TRBJ1-1; D is undetermined. Germline lookup yields CDR1 SQVTM and CDR2 ANQGSEA. Trimming removed 4 bases from V and 0 bases from J, with 9 bases in between. CDR3 size: 13 residues.

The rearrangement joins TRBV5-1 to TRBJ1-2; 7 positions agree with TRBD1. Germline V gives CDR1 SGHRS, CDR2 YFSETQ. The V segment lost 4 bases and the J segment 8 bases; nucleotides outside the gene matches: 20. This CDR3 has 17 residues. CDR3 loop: CASSPTPILTGMVGYTF. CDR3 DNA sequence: TGCGCCAGCAGCCCCACCCCCATATTGACAGGGATGGTAGGCTACACCTTC. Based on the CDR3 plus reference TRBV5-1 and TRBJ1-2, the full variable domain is KAGVTQTPRYLIKTRGQQVTLSCSPISGHRSVSWYQQTPGQGLQFLFEYFSETQRNKGNFPGRFSGRQFSNSRSEMNVSTLELGDSALYLCASSPTPILTGMVGYTFGSGTRLTVV.

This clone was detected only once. The CDR3 region has the DNA TGCGCCAGCAGCTTCGACAGGGGGCCGGCTTTTAACTATGGCTACACCTTC. As protein: CASSFDRGPAFNYGYTF. The chain links TRBV5-1 to TRBJ1-2, with 10 bases identical to TRBD1. CDR3 length: 17 amino acids. Germline-derived CDR1 and CDR2 are SGHRS and YFSETQ. J was trimmed by 1 base and V by 2 bases; bases with no gene match: 8.

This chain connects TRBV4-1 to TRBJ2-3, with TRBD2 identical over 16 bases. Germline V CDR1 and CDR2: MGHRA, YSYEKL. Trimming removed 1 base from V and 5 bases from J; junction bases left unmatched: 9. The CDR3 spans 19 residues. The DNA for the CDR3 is TGCGCCAGCAGCCAAGTCCCGGGACTAGCGGGGGGGCTTGTAGATACGCAGTATTTT. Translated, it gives CASSQVPGLAGGLVDTQYF.